These T cell receptor beta chains were read from a single sample in a study of blood T cell repertoires in COVID-19. The repertoire was sequenced with immunoSEQ multiplex PCR; TCRdb's copy has only in-frame clones and lacks some. The sample consists of some 80,000 clones, 65% to 90% of them appearing once. Sequencing was performed on peripheral blood. Receptors were obtained from a man aged 45 to 65 with COVID-19, enrolled during active disease. Each CDR3 is given with its conserved first and last residue. Fields, in order: J gene, V gene, clone size, D gene, CDR3 protein, CDR3 DNA. D genes are given only for firm matches. Clone size is given for some rows only: seen once, a few or many times, or a class if the clone is expanded.

TRBJ2-1,TRBV7-6,-,TRBD2,CASSSGSATSGIHEQFF,TGTGCCAGCAGCTCTGGGAGCGCGACTAGCGGGATTCATGAGCAGTTCTTC
TRBJ2-5,TRBV27,-,TRBD1,CASSFEGADRETQYF,TGTGCCAGCAGTTTCGAGGGGGCGGACAGAGAGACCCAGTACTTC
TRBJ1-2,TRBV6-5,-,-,CASRARQNYYGYTF,TGTGCCAGCAGGGCCCGACAGAACTACTATGGCTACACCTTC
TRBJ2-2,TRBV30,-,-,CAWSVGAYIGELFF,TGTGCCTGGAGTGTGGGGGCCTACATCGGGGAGCTGTTTTTT
TRBJ1-2,TRBV27,once,TRBD1,CASSSMTGYYGYTF,TGTGCCAGCAGTTCGATGACAGGGTACTATGGCTACACCTTC
TRBJ2-5,TRBV5-1,-,-,CASSLSGTSRETQYF,TGCGCCAGCAGCTTATCCGGGACATCACGAGAGACCCAGTACTTC
TRBJ2-5,TRBV2,-,-,CASCGTWQETQYF,TGTGCCAGCTGCGGAACGTGGCAAGAGACCCAGTACTTC
TRBJ2-6,TRBV7-2,-,-,CASRPPSPRRGSGANVLTF,TGTGCCAGCAGGCCGCCCTCACCCCGCCGGGGCTCTGGGGCCAACGTCCTGACTTTC
TRBJ2-2,TRBV9,few,TRBD1,CASSSPGTGNTGELFF,TGTGCCAGCAGCTCCCCCGGGACAGGGAACACCGGGGAGCTGTTTTTT
TRBJ1-2,TRBV28,-,TRBD1,CASSLGQGNYGYTF,TGTGCCAGCAGTTTAGGACAGGGGAACTATGGCTACACCTTC
TRBJ1-4,TRBV4-3,-,-,CASSQDSGEKLFF,TGCGCCAGCAGCCAAGACTCAGGTGAAAAACTGTTTTTT
TRBJ2-5,TRBV5-1,-,TRBD1,CASSSGGGETQYF,TGCGCCAGCAGCTCAGGGGGCGGAGAGACCCAGTACTTC
TRBJ2-5,TRBV5-5,once,-,CASSFLEVTQYF,TGTGCCAGCAGCTTCTTGGAGGTGACCCAGTACTTC
TRBJ2-7,TRBV15,-,-,CATSRDLAGTYEQYF,TGTGCCACCAGCAGAGATCTCGCAGGGACCTACGAGCAGTACTTC
TRBJ2-7,TRBV9,medium-sized,-,CASSVGAGPQEQYF,TGTGCCAGCAGCGTAGGGGCGGGGCCCCAGGAGCAGTACTTC
TRBJ1-1,TRBV2,-,TRBD1,CASNSLTGALRLNTEAFF,TGTGCCAGCAATTCCCTGACAGGGGCCTTACGTTTGAACACTGAAGCTTTCTTT
TRBJ2-5,TRBV28,-,TRBD2,CASSLGGLAGVWRGETQYF,TGTGCCAGCAGTTTGGGGGGACTAGCGGGAGTTTGGAGGGGAGAGACCCAGTACTTC
TRBJ1-5,TRBV27,-,-,CASSSSTGDQPQHF,TGTGCCAGCAGTTCCTCGACAGGCGATCAGCCCCAGCATTTT
TRBJ1-6,TRBV7-9,-,TRBD1,CASSVRDRNSPLHF,TGTGCCAGCAGCGTCCGGGACAGAAATTCACCCCTCCACTTT
TRBJ1-5,TRBV5-1,-,-,CASSEEGRKDQPQHF,TGCGCCAGCAGTGAGGAGGGTCGAAAGGATCAGCCCCAGCATTTT
TRBJ2-5,TRBV10-1,-,TRBD2,CASRGGQETQYF,TGCGCCAGCAGGGGGGGGCAAGAGACCCAGTACTTC
TRBJ2-1,TRBV28,-,TRBD2,CASSFGLAGNNEQFF,TGTGCCAGCAGTTTCGGACTAGCGGGCAACAATGAGCAGTTCTTC
TRBJ2-1,TRBV10-1,few,TRBD1,CASSLGTGVYNEQFF,TGCGCCAGCAGTTTGGGGACAGGGGTCTACAATGAGCAGTTCTTC
TRBJ2-1,TRBV28,-,TRBD2,CASSRNRGLAGFNEQFF,TGTGCCAGCAGCCGGAACAGGGGACTAGCGGGGTTCAATGAGCAGTTCTTC
TRBJ1-2,TRBV7-2,-,-,CASSPRRSDGYTF,TGTGCCAGCAGCCCCCGCAGGTCCGATGGCTACACCTTC
TRBJ2-2,TRBV6-1,-,-,CASSEIEGVRTGELFF,TGTGCCAGCAGTGAAATAGAGGGGGTGAGGACCGGGGAGCTGTTTTTT
TRBJ1-6,TRBV7-8,-,-,CASSLASGLRSPLHF,TGTGCCAGCAGCTTAGCGTCCGGACTAAGGTCACCCCTCCACTTT
TRBJ2-7,TRBV7-2,-,TRBD1,CASSYPGTGLGEQYF,TGTGCCAGCAGTTATCCCGGGACAGGCCTCGGCGAGCAGTACTTC
TRBJ1-2,TRBV28,-,TRBD1,CASSLGQNYGYTF,TGTGCCAGCAGTTTGGGACAGAACTATGGCTACACCTTC
TRBJ2-5,TRBV28,-,TRBD1,CASSSLRTGGWEETQYF,TGTGCCAGCAGTTCCCTGAGGACAGGGGGCTGGGAAGAGACCCAGTACTTC